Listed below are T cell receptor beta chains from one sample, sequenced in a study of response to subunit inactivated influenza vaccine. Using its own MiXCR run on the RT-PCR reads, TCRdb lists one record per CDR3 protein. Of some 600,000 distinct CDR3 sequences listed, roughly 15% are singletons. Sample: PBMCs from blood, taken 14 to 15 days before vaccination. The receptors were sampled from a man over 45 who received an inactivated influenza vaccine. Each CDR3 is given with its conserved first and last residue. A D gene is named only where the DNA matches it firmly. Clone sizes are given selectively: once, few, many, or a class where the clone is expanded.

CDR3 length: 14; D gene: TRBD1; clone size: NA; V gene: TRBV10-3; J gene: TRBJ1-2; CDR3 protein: CATIRDRGNYGYTF; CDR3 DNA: TGTGCCACCATCCGGGACAGGGGGAACTATGGCTACACCTTC
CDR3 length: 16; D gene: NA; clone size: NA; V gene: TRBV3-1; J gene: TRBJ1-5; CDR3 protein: CASSPNEDRSNQPQHF; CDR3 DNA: TGTGCCAGCAGCCCAAATGAGGACAGAAGCAATCAGCCCCAGCATTTT
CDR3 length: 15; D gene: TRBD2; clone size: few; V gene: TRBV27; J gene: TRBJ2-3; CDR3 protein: CASRWTSSSTDTQYF; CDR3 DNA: TGTGCCAGCAGATGGACTAGCTCTAGCACAGATACGCAGTATTTT
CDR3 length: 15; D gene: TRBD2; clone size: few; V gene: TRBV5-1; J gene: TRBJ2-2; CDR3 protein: CASGGGLGDTGELFF; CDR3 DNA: TGCGCCAGCGGCGGGGGATTGGGCGACACCGGGGAGCTGTTTTTT
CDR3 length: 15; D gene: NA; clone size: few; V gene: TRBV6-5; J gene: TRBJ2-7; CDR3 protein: CASSYSTRGANEQYF; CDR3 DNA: TGTGCCAGCAGTTACTCGACCAGGGGAGCGAACGAGCAGTACTTC
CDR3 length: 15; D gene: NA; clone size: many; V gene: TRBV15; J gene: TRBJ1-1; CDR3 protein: CATSPRGGMNTEAFF; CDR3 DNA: TGTGCCACCAGCCCCCGGGGGGGGATGAACACTGAAGCTTTCTTT
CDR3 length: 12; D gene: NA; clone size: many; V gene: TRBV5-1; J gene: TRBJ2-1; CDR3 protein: CASSLGVLEQFF; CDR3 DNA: TGCGCCAGCAGCTTGGGGGTCCTTGAGCAGTTCTTC
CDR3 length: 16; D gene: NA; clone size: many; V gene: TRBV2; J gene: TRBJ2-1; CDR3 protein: CASSDTQWSSYNEQFF; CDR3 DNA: TGTGCCAGCAGTGACACCCAGTGGAGCTCCTACAATGAGCAGTTCTTC
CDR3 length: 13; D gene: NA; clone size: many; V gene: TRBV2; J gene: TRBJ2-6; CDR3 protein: CASRGDRANVLTF; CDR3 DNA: TGTGCCAGCAGGGGGGACAGGGCCAACGTCCTGACTTTC
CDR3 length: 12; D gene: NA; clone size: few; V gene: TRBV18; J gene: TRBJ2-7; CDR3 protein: CASSKYNYEQYF; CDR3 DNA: TGTGCCAGCTCAAAGTATAACTACGAGCAGTACTTC
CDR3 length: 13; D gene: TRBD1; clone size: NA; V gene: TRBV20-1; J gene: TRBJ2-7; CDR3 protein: CSGTGQDPLEQYF; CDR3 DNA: TGCAGTGGAACGGGACAGGACCCTCTTGAGCAGTACTTC
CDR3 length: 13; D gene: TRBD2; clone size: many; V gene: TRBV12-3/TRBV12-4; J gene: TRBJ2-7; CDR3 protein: CASKAGVGYEQYF; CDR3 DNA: TGTGCCAGCAAAGCGGGAGTCGGCTACGAGCAGTACTTC
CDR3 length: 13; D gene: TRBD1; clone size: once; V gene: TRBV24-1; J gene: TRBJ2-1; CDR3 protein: CATSDQDRNEQFF; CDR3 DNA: TGTGCCACCAGTGACCAGGACAGGAATGAGCAGTTCTTC
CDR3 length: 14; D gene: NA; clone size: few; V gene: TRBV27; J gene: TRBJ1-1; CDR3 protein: CASSFLGKNTEAFF; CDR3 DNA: TGTGCCAGCAGTTTTCTGGGGAAGAACACTGAAGCTTTCTTT